This T cell receptor beta chain was identified in a study of post-analysis software for immune sequencing data. Study results and caveats: Same-batch samples co-clustered strongly by F measure.

Worth noting for this clonotype: Its antigen is unidentified.

Each TCR beta cDNA library carried unique molecular identifiers. Input of 1 to 10 million T cells yielded 500,000 to 650,000 cDNA molecules. TCRdb recomputed calls from the PCR reads with MiXCR, one row per CDR3 protein. The table lists about 430,000 distinct CDR3 sequences, roughly 38% of them singletons. Sample: blood. The source is a girl aged 2-15 years with multiple sclerosis.

The CDR3 loop is CASSSIGQVPEAFF. The CDR3 bases are TGCGCCAGCAGCTCAATAGGACAGGTTCCCGAAGCTTTCTTT. The chain joins TRBV5-1 to TRBJ1-1; 7 bases map to TRBD1. J lost 8 bases, V lost 3 bases, and 10 bases had no gene match. CDR3 size: 14 residues. The germline V gene encodes CDR1 SGHRS and CDR2 YFSETQ.